This T cell receptor (beta chain) is from a study of T-cell reconstitution after alpha-beta-depleted transplantation in children. CDR3 size: 16 residues. The V gene lost 3 bases and the J gene lost 3 bases, with 14 bases spanning the gap. CDR1 and CDR2 from the germline V gene are KGHDR and SFDVKD. Unique molecular identifiers were incorporated into the prepared TCRbeta library. Via MiXCR, TCRdb re-called the PCR reads, giving one row per CDR3 protein. The sample consists of approximately 230,000 distinct CDR3 sequences, 20% to 30% of them appearing once. This clonotype was recorded once. This specimen consisted of PBMCs, mostly from graft donor cells, obtained 360 days after TCRalphabeta/CD19-depleted stem cell transplant. J is TRBJ1-5 and V is TRBV24-1; perhaps TRBD1 as D (6 bases). This receptor was taken from a female patient aged 2-10 years who had a stem cell transplant for congenital amegakaryocytic thrombocytopenia, so the T cells may come from the graft donor. Here the CDR3 reads CATSDRGRGDNQPQHF. Here the CDR3 DNA reads TGTGCCACCAGTGATAGGGGCAGGGGCGACAATCAGCCCCAGCATTTT.